This is a list of T cell receptor beta chains from one sample in a study of blood T cell repertoires in COVID-19. TCRdb's copy holds only in-frame clones and misses some; the assay was immunoSEQ multiplex PCR. In the table there are roughly 230,000 clones, 80% to 90% of which are singletons. Sequencing was carried out using peripheral blood. The origin of the receptors is a man aged 35 to 55 with active or convalescent COVID-19. CDR3s include the opening cysteine and the closing phenylalanine or tryptophan. D genes are given only for firm matches. Only some rows state a clone size, as once, few, many or a class for expanded clones.

j_call	v_call	d_call	clone_size	cdr3_nt	cdr3_aa
TRBJ1-1	TRBV5-5	.	.	TGTGCCAGCAGCATCAGGCCGTTGAACACTGAAGCTTTCTTT	CASSIRPLNTEAFF
TRBJ1-1	TRBV28	.	.	TGTGCCACCTACTTCTTAAACACTGAAGCTTTCTTT	CATYFLNTEAFF
TRBJ1-1	TRBV7-8	.	.	TGTGCCAGCAGCTTAACAGGGATGAACACTGAAGCTTTCTTT	CASSLTGMNTEAFF
TRBJ1-2	TRBV7-9	TRBD1	few	TGTGCCAGCAGCCCGACAGGGGGCGGGTATGGCTACACCTTC	CASSPTGGGYGYTF
TRBJ1-1	TRBV6-5	.	.	TGTGCCAGCAGTTATTCGGAGCTGAACACTGAAGCTTTCTTT	CASSYSELNTEAFF
TRBJ2-5	TRBV24-1	.	.	TGTGCCACCAGTGATACGACAGGACTCCAGGGGACCCAGTACTTC	CATSDTTGLQGTQYF
TRBJ2-1	TRBV11-3	TRBD2	.	TGTGCCAGCAGCTTAGTGGCGGGAGGGCTTTACAATGAGCAGTTCTTC	CASSLVAGGLYNEQFF
TRBJ1-3	TRBV12-5	.	.	TGTGCTAGTGGTACAGGGAATGGGGGCACCATATATTTT	CASGTGNGGTIYF
TRBJ2-1	TRBV3-1/TRBV3-2	TRBD2	few	TGTGCCAGCAGCCAAGTTGGTTGGGTAGCGGGGCCCAATGAGCAGTTCTTC	CASSQVGWVAGPNEQFF
TRBJ1-2	TRBV6-1	.	many	TGTGCCAGCAGTGAAGTATTGGCTTCAGGCTACACCTTC	CASSEVLASGYTF
TRBJ2-1	TRBV6-2/TRBV6-3	.	few	TGTGCCAGCAGTTCGACCCTGACTAGGGTCTCCTACAATGAGCAGTTCTTC	CASSSTLTRVSYNEQFF
TRBJ2-1	TRBV18	.	.	TGTGCCAGCTCACAGGGGCTGTACAATGAGCAGTTCTTC	CASSQGLYNEQFF
TRBJ1-3	TRBV19	TRBD1	.	TGTGCCAGTAGTACGGGACAGGGATTTGTTGGAAACACCATATATTTT	CASSTGQGFVGNTIYF
TRBJ1-1	TRBV4-3	.	.	TGCGCCAGCAGCCAAGATCTGGGGCGACTTGAAGCTTTCTTT	CASSQDLGRLEAFF
TRBJ2-7	TRBV6-5	TRBD1	.	TGTGCCAGCAAGGGCTCTGGGACAGGGACCTACGAGCAGTACTTC	CASKGSGTGTYEQYF
TRBJ2-5	TRBV27	.	.	TGTGCCAGCAGTTTGACAAGGGGCGGAGAGACCCAGTACTTC	CASSLTRGGETQYF
TRBJ1-2	TRBV21-1	.	.	TGTGCCAGCAGCAAGGGACCCGGGACAGGGGATTGTTTCGACTATGGCTACACCTTC	CASSKGPGTGDCFDYGYTF
TRBJ2-7	TRBV6-2/TRBV6-3	TRBD1	.	TGTGCCAGCAGTTACTCTCCTGGGACAGACTACGAGCAGTACTTC	CASSYSPGTDYEQYF
TRBJ1-2	TRBV19	.	.	TGTGCCAGTAGTATCAGAGGGCAGGTCTATGGCTACACCTTC	CASSIRGQVYGYTF
TRBJ1-4	TRBV19	TRBD1	.	TGTGCCAGTTCCGAGACAGGGGTTACTTATGAAAAACTGTTTTTT	CASSETGVTYEKLFF
TRBJ1-4	TRBV12-3/TRBV12-4	.	.	TGTGCCAGCAGTCGCGGCTGGAGGGAAAAACTGTTTTTT	CASSRGWREKLFF
TRBJ2-7	TRBV2	TRBD2	.	TGTGCCAGCACTGAGGGGAGGGTGTCCTACGAGCAGTACTTC	CASTEGRVSYEQYF
TRBJ2-7	TRBV28	TRBD1	once	TGTGCCAGCAGTTTGGAAGACAGGGACCCGTACTTC	CASSLEDRDPYF
TRBJ2-7	TRBV4-1	.	.	TGCGCCAGCAGCCATGACAGGGAGCAGTACTTC	CASSHDREQYF
TRBJ2-7	TRBV18	.	.	TGTGCCAGCTCACGGGAGACAGGGAGGAACGAGCAGTACTTC	CASSRETGRNEQYF
TRBJ2-5	TRBV5-5	TRBD2	.	TGTGCCAGCAGCCCGGGGGCTAGCGGGGGTCTGAGGGAGACCCAGTACTTC	CASSPGASGGLRETQYF
TRBJ2-2	TRBV15	.	.	TGTGCCACCAGCAGAGATGGGCCCGGGGAGCTGTTTTTT	CATSRDGPGELFF
TRBJ2-2	TRBV7-9	TRBD1	.	TGTGCCAGCAGCCCCCCGGGACAGGCGAGTCCCGGGGAGCTGTTTTTT	CASSPPGQASPGELFF
TRBJ1-2	TRBV5-4	TRBD1	.	TGTGCCAGCAGCACGGACAGGGGTGGTTATGGCTACACCTTC	CASSTDRGGYGYTF
TRBJ1-5	TRBV30	TRBD1	.	TGTGCCTGGAGTGACGGGCAGGGGGGTCAGCCCCAGCATTTT	CAWSDGQGGQPQHF
TRBJ2-7	TRBV19	TRBD1	.	TGTGCCAGTGCCACCCAGGGACAGGGGAACTACGAGCAGTACTTC	CASATQGQGNYEQYF
TRBJ1-1	TRBV5-1	.	.	TGCGCCAGCCAGGACAGTCGCACTGAAGCTTTCTTT	CASQDSRTEAFF
TRBJ1-1	TRBV10-3	TRBD1	.	TGTGCCATCACAACCCGGGACAGGGGGTCTGAAGCTTTCTTT	CAITTRDRGSEAFF
TRBJ2-3	TRBV11-2	TRBD1	.	TGTGCCAGCAGCTTAGGACAGGGAAGGAGCACAGATACGCAGTATTTT	CASSLGQGRSTDTQYF
TRBJ1-2	TRBV21-1	.	few	TGTGCCAGGAAGGGGGGGAATGGCTACACCTTC	CARKGGNGYTF
TRBJ2-7	TRBV6-5	TRBD1	.	TGTGCCAGCAGCTTGGACAGGGTTAGCTCCTACGAGCAGTACTTC	CASSLDRVSSYEQYF
TRBJ2-5	TRBV5-1	TRBD2	.	TGCGCCAGCAGCTTGGAATCCCCGGGAGGAGAGGAGACCCAGTACTTC	CASSLESPGGEETQYF
TRBJ2-5	TRBV25-1	.	once	TGTGCCAGCAGTGTGGCAGGCCAAGAGACCCAGTACTTC	CASSVAGQETQYF
TRBJ2-5	TRBV11-2	.	.	TGTGCCAGCAGCTTAGTGCAGGGTCAAGAGACCCAGTACTTC	CASSLVQGQETQYF
TRBJ2-3	TRBV11-2	.	.	TGTGCCAGCAGCTTAGATTTGTGGGGCGGAAATGGGGATACGCAGTATTTT	CASSLDLWGGNGDTQYF
TRBJ1-3	TRBV3-1/TRBV3-2	.	.	TGTGCCAGCAGCCCCCGGGTCACTGCCTCTGGAAACACCATATATTTT	CASSPRVTASGNTIYF
TRBJ2-2	TRBV10-2	TRBD2	.	TGCGCCAGCGGATCTAGCGGGAGGGCCCGGGGCACCGGGGAGCTGTTTTTT	CASGSSGRARGTGELFF
TRBJ2-1	TRBV5-1	.	.	TGCGCCAGCAGCCTGGACTTTTATGCGGACAATGAGCAGTTCTTC	CASSLDFYADNEQFF
TRBJ2-1	TRBV19	.	.	TGTGCCAGTAGTATGCAGGTTGGTGAGCAGTTCTTC	CASSMQVGEQFF
TRBJ2-1	TRBV9	.	.	TGTGCCAGCAGCCCAAGACAGGCTCAGGGTGAGCAGTTCTTC	CASSPRQAQGEQFF
TRBJ1-1	TRBV5-1	.	.	TGCGCCAGCAGCTTAAGCGGGGGATACACTGAAGCTTTCTTT	CASSLSGGYTEAFF
TRBJ2-5	TRBV14	.	few	TGTGCCAGCAGCGAAGGCAGGGCGGAGACCCAGTACTTC	CASSEGRAETQYF
TRBJ2-3	TRBV12-3/TRBV12-4	TRBD1	.	TGTGCCAGCAGTGGAATGGACAGGGAGTTT	CASSGMDREF
TRBJ2-2	TRBV5-6	TRBD1	.	TGTGCCAGCAGCGAACCCGGGACAGGGAACACCGGGGAGCTGTTTTTT	CASSEPGTGNTGELFF
TRBJ2-7	TRBV15	TRBD1	.	TGTGCCACCAGCTCCCACTCGACAGGGGGCTCCTACGAGCAGTACTTC	CATSSHSTGGSYEQYF
TRBJ1-1	TRBV28	TRBD1	.	TGTGCCAGCAGGATAAACCGGGACAGTGAAGCTTTCTTT	CASRINRDSEAFF
TRBJ2-7	TRBV18	TRBD2	.	TGTGCCAGCTCACCAGGGGGAGGGCCATACGAGCAGTACTTC	CASSPGGGPYEQYF
TRBJ1-4	TRBV4-3	TRBD1	.	TGCGCCAGCAGCCAGGGACAGGGTGAAGAAAAACTGTTTTTT	CASSQGQGEEKLFF
TRBJ2-6	TRBV6-5	.	once	TGTGCCAGCAGTTTGCGCCCGAGCTCTGGGGCCAACGTCCTGACTTTC	CASSLRPSSGANVLTF
TRBJ2-1	TRBV30	.	.	TGTGCCTGGAGTGTCTCAGTTTCCTACAATGAGCAGTTCTTC	CAWSVSVSYNEQFF
TRBJ2-7	TRBV11-3	TRBD1	.	TGTGCCAGCAGACCCCGGGACAGGTCCTACGAGCAGTACTTC	CASRPRDRSYEQYF